Given below is one T cell receptor beta chain in context. Its antigen is still unknown. The data belong to a study of siplizumab effects on memory and regulatory T cells. The study, taken as a whole, reports: Where siplizumab was present, mappable alloreactive CD4+ clones averaged roughly 66% Treg-derived, compared with 25% to 30% in controls. Left unconfirmed was the suppressive function of proliferating Tregs from siplizumab cultures. Siplizumab produced a significant reduction in alloreactive sequences that were traceable to unstimulated CD4+ memory cells. Naive T cells apparently outstripped memory cells in diversity and seemed major alloresponse contributors.

With V trimmed by 6 bases and J by 3 bases, 4 bases remained unmatched. The germline V gene encodes CDR1 LNHDA and CDR2 SQIVND (reference sequence). The CDR3 runs to 13 residues. TCRdb's copy holds only in-frame clones and misses some; the assay was immunoSEQ multiplex PCR. The sample records approximately 75,000 clones, roughly 93% being singletons. The chain uses TRBV19 and TRBJ2-7; 8 bases are a match to TRBD1. The clonotype comes from a human donor in good health. Sequenced: CD8+ T cells sorted from blood. This CDR3 reads CASRGQVNYEQYF. In DNA form, the CDR3 reads TGTGCCAGTAGGGGACAGGTAAACTACGAGCAGTACTTC.